Following are 17 T cell receptor beta chains from one sample sequenced in a study of PD-1 blockade in classical Hodgkin lymphoma. Clones were read by immunoSEQ multiplex PCR, and TCRdb kept only the in-frame ones, dropping some. This table holds some 96,000 clones, roughly 92% found once. In every patient, relapse followed autologous stem cell transplantation, while exposure to brentuximab vedotin differed. This specimen consisted of peripheral blood mononuclear cells (PBMCs), obtained at baseline. These receptors were obtained from a human donor with classical Hodgkin lymphoma.

The chain joins TRBV7-3 to TRBJ2-1; 11 bases align to TRBD2. V gave up 4 bases and J gave up 9 bases; unmatched junction bases: 11. CDR1 SGHTA and CDR2 FQGTGA come from the germline V gene. The CDR3 consists of 16 residues. The CDR3 coding sequence is TGTGCCAGCAGCTCCCTTAGCGGGAGGGGCAGTGGTGAGCAGTTCTTC. Its protein is CASSSLSGRGSGEQFF.

The CDR3 sequence: CASSDLGVLLDYGYTF. Here the CDR3 DNA reads TGTGCCAGCAGTGATTTAGGGGTGCTGTTGGACTATGGCTACACCTTC. The rearrangement links TRBV2 to TRBJ1-2, with D possibly TRBD1 on 5 matching bases. The germline CDR1 and CDR2 sequences are SNHLY and FYNNEI. The CDR3 has 16 residues. Between the trimmed V and J ends, which lost 3 bases and 3 bases, there was a span of 17 bases.

The V call is TRBV5-4, the J call TRBJ2-2; D ambiguous. CDR1 is SGHNT, CDR2 YYREEE, per germline (reference sequence). V was shortened by 5 bases and J by 7 bases, with 12 bases between the two germline ends. This CDR3 has 13 amino acids. CDR3 sequence: CASREGLDGELFF. CDR3 coding DNA: TGTGCCAGCAGAGAAGGGCTGGACGGGGAGCTGTTTTTT.

As for this clone: One junction end does not reproduce the germline sequence, and a read error may be involved. The chain is built from TRBV6-1 and TRBJ1-3; unclear D gene. The CDR3 contains 12 residues. The germline V gene encodes CDR1 MNHNS and CDR2 SASEGT. The CDR3 nucleotides are TGTGCCAGCAGTGAATTTGACACAGACATAAATTTT. Its translation is CASSEFDTDINF.

There are many counts of this clone. This sequence joins TRBV6-1 and TRBJ1-1; D possibly corresponds to TRBD1 (5 bases). CDR1 MNHNS and CDR2 SASEGT come from the germline V gene. The CDR3 has 12 residues. Trimming took off 2 bases at V and 6 bases at J, with 7 bases between the two ends. The CDR3 nucleotides read TGTGCCAGCAGTGAACCGGGACCTGAAGCTTTCTTT. This gives the protein CASSEPGPEAFF.

The chain links TRBV28 to TRBJ2-7, with D perhaps matching TRBD1 (5 bases). Germline V gene sequence: CDR1 MDHEN, CDR2 SYDVKM. CDR3 length equals 13 residues. Trimming took 5 bases from V and 0 from J, leaving 8 bases between them. This CDR3 is CASSPGYSYEQYF. The CDR3 nucleotides are TGTGCCAGCAGTCCAGGGTACTCCTACGAGCAGTACTTC.

The table lists this clone with a count of one. The J gene is TRBJ2-1, the V gene TRBV13; tentatively, D is TRBD2 (5 bases). Germline-derived CDR1 and CDR2 are PRHDT and FYEKMQ (reference sequence). CDR3 length equals 16 residues. V lost 1 base and J lost 8, with 18 bases in between. The CDR3 nucleotides read TGTGCCAGCAGCTTAGAGGTAGGGAGCCCCCCAGATGAGCAGTTCTTC. It codes for CASSLEVGSPPDEQFF.

The J gene is TRBJ1-1, the V gene TRBV27; D uncertain. The CDR3 has 17 residues. Germline V gives CDR1 MNHEY, CDR2 SMNVEV (reference sequence). V was clipped by 5 bases and J by 2 bases, with 21 bases between them. The CDR3 DNA sequence: TGTGCCAGCAGTAACCGGAGGCGGGTGGGAGGAAACACTGAAGCTTTCTTT. This gives the protein CASSNRRRVGGNTEAFF.

The rearrangement joins TRBV28 to TRBJ1-1; D remains unclear. The CDR3 contains 13 residues. Germline lookup yields CDR1 MDHEN and CDR2 SYDVKM. Trimming took off 5 bases at V and 1 base at J, with 8 bases between the two ends. The CDR3 coding sequence is TGTGCCAGCAGTCCCCCAGAGAACACTGAAGCTTTCTTT. Translation gives CASSPPENTEAFF.

The chain uses TRBV7-9 and TRBJ2-7; D is ambiguous. The CDR3 has 13 amino acids. V was clipped by 3 bases and J by 2 bases, with 8 bases between them. Per the germline V gene, CDR1 is SEHNR and CDR2 is FQNEAQ (reference sequence). The CDR3 sequence is CASSFETPYEQYF. DNA for the CDR3: TGTGCCAGCAGCTTTGAGACCCCCTACGAGCAGTACTTC.

This rearrangement joins TRBV7-3 to TRBJ2-1, with D perhaps TRBD1 or TRBD2 (5 bases each). V lost 3 bases to trimming and J lost 2 bases, with 20 bases between them. The length of the CDR3 is 18 residues. The V gene's germline CDR1 is SGHTA and CDR2 FQGTGA. The CDR3 coding sequence is TGTGCCAGCAGCTTCCCTAGGGTGGGACCGACAACCTACAATGAGCAGTTCTTC. It specifies CASSFPRVGPTTYNEQFF.

The chain employs TRBV5-4 and TRBJ2-1, with no clear D. With 1 base removed from V and 5 bases from J, the gap between germline ends came to 7 bases. Germline loops: CDR1 SGHNT, CDR2 YYREEE (reference sequence). CDR3 length equals 13 residues. CDR3 sequence: CASSLTFHNEQFF. Here the CDR3 DNA reads TGTGCCAGCAGCTTGACCTTTCACAATGAGCAGTTCTTC.

The V gene is TRBV9, the J gene TRBJ2-2; 8 bases are a match to TRBD1. CDR1 and CDR2 from the germline V gene are SGDLS and YYNGEE. V was clipped by 3 bases and J by 4 bases; unmatched bases: 5. The CDR3 is made up of 15 amino acids. The CDR3 sequence: CASSAGQESTGELFF. The CDR3 nucleotides are TGTGCCAGCAGCGCGGGACAGGAGTCCACCGGGGAGCTGTTTTTT.

The rearrangement uses TRBV7-6 and TRBJ2-1; 12 bases agree with TRBD2. The junction had 13 bases not matched to a gene; V was cut back by 5 bases and J by 5 bases. Germline-derived CDR1 and CDR2 are SGHVS and FNYEAQ. The CDR3 has 18 residues. CDR3 amino acids: CASSLLALRTSGNNEQFF. The DNA for the CDR3 is TGTGCCAGCAGCCTCCTAGCGCTGAGGACTAGCGGGAACAATGAGCAGTTCTTC.

The chain has TRBV28 and TRBJ1-2; TRBD1 aligns across 11 bases. Germline-derived CDR1 and CDR2 are MDHEN and SYDVKM. The CDR3 covers 15 residues. Trimming took 4 bases from V and 8 from J; bases not matched to a gene: 9. The CDR3, as DNA: TGTGCCAGCAGTTATGCCTTGGACAGGGGGCAAGGCTACACCTTC. It yields the protein CASSYALDRGQGYTF.

This clone is a singleton in its sample. The chain joins TRBV5-1 to TRBJ2-2; D is uncertain. Trimming took off 3 bases at V and 7 bases at J, with 7 bases between the two ends. The CDR3 consists of 12 residues. The germline gives CDR1 SGHRS, CDR2 YFSETQ. Written as DNA, the CDR3 is TGCGCCAGCAGCTCTCCGGGCGGGGAGCTGTTTTTT. It specifies CASSSPGGELFF.

The genes are TRBV27 and TRBJ1-4; no firm D call. Germline CDR1 and CDR2: MNHEY and SMNVEV (reference sequence). V lost 6 bases and J lost 0, with 11 bases in between. This CDR3 spans 15 amino acids. The CDR3 reads CASSPYTATNEKLFF. CDR3 in DNA: TGTGCCAGCAGCCCATACACTGCAACTAATGAAAAACTGTTTTTT.